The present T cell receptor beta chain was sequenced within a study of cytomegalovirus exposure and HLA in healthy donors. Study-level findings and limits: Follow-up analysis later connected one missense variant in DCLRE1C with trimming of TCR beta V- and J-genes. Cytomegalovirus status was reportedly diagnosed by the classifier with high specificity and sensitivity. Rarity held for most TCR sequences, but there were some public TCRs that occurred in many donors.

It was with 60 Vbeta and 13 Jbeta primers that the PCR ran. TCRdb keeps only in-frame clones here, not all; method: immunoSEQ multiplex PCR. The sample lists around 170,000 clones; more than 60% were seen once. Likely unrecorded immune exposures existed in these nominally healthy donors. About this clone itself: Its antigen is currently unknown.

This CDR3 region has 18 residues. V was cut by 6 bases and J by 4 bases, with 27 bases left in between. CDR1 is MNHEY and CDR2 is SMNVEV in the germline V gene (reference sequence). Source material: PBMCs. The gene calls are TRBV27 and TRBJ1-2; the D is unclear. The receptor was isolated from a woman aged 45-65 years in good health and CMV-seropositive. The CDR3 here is CASSRIADDSPAIYGYTF. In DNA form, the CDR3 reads TGTGCCAGCAGCCGAATAGCAGACGACTCCCCCGCGATCTATGGCTACACCTTC.